The T cell receptor beta chain under discussion was sequenced for a study of shared clonotypes between healthy human individuals. Trimming removed 0 bases at V and 6 bases at J, with 6 bases between. The CDR3 consists of 12 residues. The V gene's germline CDR1 is MNHEY and CDR2 SMNVEV (reference sequence). Naive CD8 isolation took CD45RO-negative cells positively selected for CCR7 and excluded terminally differentiated effector memory CD45RA+ cells. Researchers divided each subset's genomic DNA evenly across several immunoSEQ plates. Clones were sequenced by immunoSEQ multiplex PCR, and TCRdb holds only the in-frame ones, with some missing. The profile covers about 650,000 clones, with roughly 95% appearing a single time and 0.11% taken by the ten largest.

The sequence was obtained from a young woman in good health. The chain carries TRBV27 and TRBJ2-7, with D possibly being TRBD1 (5 bases). Material: naive CD8+ T cells sorted from blood. The CDR3: CASSLSGAEQYF. In DNA, the CDR3 is TGTGCCAGCAGTTTATCAGGGGCCGAGCAGTACTTC.